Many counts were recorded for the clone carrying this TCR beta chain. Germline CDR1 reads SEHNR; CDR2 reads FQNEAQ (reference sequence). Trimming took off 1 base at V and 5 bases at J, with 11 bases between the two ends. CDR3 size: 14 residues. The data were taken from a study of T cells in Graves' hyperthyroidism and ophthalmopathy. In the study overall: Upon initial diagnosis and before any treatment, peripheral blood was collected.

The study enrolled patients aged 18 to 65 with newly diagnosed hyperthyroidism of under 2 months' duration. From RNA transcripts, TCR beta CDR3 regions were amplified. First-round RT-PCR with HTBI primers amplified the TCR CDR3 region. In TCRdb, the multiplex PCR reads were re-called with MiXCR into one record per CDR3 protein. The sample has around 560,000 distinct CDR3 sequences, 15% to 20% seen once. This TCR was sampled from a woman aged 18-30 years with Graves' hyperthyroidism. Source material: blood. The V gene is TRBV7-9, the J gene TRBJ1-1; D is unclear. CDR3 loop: CASSLEAYWTEAFF. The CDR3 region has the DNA TGTGCCAGCAGCTTAGAGGCTTATTGGACTGAAGCTTTCTTT.